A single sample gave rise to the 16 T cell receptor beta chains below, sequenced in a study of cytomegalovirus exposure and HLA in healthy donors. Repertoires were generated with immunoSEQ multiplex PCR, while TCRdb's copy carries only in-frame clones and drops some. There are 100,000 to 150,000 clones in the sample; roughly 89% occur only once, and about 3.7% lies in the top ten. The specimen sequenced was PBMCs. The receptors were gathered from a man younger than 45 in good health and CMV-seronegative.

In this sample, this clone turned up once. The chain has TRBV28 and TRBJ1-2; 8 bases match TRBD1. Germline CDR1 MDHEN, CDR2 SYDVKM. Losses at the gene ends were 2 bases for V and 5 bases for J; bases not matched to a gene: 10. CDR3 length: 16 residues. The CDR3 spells CASSLLTSGGAYGYTF. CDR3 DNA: TGTGCCAGCAGTTTACTCACTTCAGGGGGCGCTTATGGCTACACCTTC.

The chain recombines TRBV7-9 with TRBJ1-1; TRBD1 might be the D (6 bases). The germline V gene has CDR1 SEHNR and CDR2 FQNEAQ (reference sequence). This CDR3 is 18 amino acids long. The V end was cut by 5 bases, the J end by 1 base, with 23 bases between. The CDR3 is CASSPPRVGQGKNTEAFF. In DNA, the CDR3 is TGTGCCAGCAGCCCCCCCCGCGTGGGGCAGGGGAAGAACACTGAAGCTTTCTTT.

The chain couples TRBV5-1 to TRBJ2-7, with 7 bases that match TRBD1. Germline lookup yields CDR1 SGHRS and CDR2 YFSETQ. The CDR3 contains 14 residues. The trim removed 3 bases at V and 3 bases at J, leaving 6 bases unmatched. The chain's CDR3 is CASSYRTGNYEQYF. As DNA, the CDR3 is TGCGCCAGCAGCTACCGGACAGGCAACTACGAGCAGTACTTC.

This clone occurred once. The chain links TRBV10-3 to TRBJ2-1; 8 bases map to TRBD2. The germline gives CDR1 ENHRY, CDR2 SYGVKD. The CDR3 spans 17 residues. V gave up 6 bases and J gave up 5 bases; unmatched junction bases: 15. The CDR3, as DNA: TGTGCCATCAGCACACAAATCGGGGGGGCCGAGCACAATGAGCAGTTCTTC. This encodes CAISTQIGGAEHNEQFF.

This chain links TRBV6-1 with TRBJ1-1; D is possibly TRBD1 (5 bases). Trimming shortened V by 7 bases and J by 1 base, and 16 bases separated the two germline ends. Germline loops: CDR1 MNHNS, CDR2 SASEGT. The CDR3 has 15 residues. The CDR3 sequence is CASMSRGRGNTEAFF. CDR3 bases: TGTGCCAGCATGTCTAGGGGAAGGGGGAACACTGAAGCTTTCTTT.

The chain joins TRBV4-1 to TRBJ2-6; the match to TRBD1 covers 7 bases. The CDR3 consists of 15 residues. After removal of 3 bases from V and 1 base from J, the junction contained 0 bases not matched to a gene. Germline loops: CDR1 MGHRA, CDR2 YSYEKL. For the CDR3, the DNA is TGCGCCAGCAGCCAGGGACAGTCTGGGGCCAACGTCCTGACTTTC. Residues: CASSQGQSGANVLTF.

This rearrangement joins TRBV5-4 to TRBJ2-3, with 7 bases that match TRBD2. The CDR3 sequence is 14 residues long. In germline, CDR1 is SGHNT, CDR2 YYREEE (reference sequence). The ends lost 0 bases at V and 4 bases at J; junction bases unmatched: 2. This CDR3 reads CASSLAGGSDTQYF. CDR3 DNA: TGTGCCAGCAGCTTGGCGGGGGGATCAGATACGCAGTATTTT.

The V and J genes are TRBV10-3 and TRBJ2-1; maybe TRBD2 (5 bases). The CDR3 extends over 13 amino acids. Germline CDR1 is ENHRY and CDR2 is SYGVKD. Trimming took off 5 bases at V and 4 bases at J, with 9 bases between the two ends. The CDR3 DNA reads TGTGCCATCAGTCGGACTGAATACAATGAGCAGTTCTTC. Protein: CAISRTEYNEQFF.

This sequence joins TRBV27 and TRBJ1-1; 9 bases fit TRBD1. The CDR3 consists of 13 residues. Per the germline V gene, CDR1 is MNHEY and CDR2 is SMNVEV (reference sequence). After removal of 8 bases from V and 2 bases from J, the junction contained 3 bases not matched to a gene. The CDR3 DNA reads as TGTGCCAGCTGGGGACAGGGCAACACTGAAGCTTTCTTT. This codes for CASWGQGNTEAFF.

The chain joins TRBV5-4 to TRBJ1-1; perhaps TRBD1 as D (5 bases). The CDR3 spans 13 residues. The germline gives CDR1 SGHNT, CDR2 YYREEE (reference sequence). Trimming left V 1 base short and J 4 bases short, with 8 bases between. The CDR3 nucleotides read TGTGCCAGCAGCTTGCAGGGAACCACTGAAGCTTTCTTT. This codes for CASSLQGTTEAFF. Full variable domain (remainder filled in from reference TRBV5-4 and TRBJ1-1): ETGVTQSPTHLIKTRGQQVTLRCSSQSGHNTVSWYQQALGQGPQFIFQYYREEENGRGNFPPRFSGLQFPNYSSELNVNALELDDSALYLCASSLQGTTEAFFGQGTRLTVV.

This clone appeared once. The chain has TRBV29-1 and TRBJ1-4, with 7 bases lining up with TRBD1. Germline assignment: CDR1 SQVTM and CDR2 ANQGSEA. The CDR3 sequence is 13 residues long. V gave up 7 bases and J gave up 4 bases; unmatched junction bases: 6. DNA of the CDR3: TGCAGCGGGAGGGACAGATATAATGAAAAACTGTTTTTT. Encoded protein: CSGRDRYNEKLFF.

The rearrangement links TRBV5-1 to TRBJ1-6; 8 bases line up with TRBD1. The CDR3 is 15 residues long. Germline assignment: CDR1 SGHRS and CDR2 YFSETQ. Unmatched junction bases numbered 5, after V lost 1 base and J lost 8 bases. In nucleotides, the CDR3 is TGCGCCAGCAGCTTGATACAGGGGGGCCATTCACCCCTCCACTTT. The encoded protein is CASSLIQGGHSPLHF.

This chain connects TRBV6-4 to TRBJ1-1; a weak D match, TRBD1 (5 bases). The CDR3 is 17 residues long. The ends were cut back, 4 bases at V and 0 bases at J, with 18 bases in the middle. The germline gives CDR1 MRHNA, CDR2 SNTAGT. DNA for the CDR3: TGTGCCAGCAGTGCCACCGCGGAGGCGGGGCTGAACACTGAAGCTTTCTTT. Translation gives CASSATAEAGLNTEAFF.

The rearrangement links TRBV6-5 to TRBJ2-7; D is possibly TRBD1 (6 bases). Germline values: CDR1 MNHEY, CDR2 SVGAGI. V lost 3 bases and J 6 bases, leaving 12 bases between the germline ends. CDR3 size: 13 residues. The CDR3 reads CASSYSGVGEQYF. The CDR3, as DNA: TGTGCCAGCAGTTATTCAGGGGTGGGCGAGCAGTACTTC.

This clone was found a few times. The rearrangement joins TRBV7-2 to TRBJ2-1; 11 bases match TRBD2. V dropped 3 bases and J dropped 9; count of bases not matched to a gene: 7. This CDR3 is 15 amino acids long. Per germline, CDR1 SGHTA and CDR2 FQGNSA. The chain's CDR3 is CASSLDSGGAFEQFF. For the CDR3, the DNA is TGTGCCAGCAGCTTGGATAGCGGGGGGGCCTTTGAGCAGTTCTTC.

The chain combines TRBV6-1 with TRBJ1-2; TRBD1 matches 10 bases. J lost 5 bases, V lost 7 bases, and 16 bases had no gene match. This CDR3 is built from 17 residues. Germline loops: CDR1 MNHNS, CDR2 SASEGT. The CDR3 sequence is CASNDHGLRTGGYGYTF. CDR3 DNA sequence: TGTGCCAGCAATGATCACGGCCTCCGGACAGGGGGGTATGGCTACACCTTC.